This entry describes one T cell receptor beta chain. The data are from a study of blood T cell repertoires in COVID-19. Study context: Sites in the United States, Italy and Spain provided acute and convalescent COVID-19 samples. Sources were T cells, B-cell-depleted T cells, or PBMCs; the material itself was cDNA or gDNA.

Per the study methods: From reference gene primer amplification, estimates of nucleated cell counts were derived. Profiling relied on immunoSEQ multiplex PCR, and the TCRdb table lists in-frame clones only, not all of them. The V and J calls and the clone size are those of that table, but D and trimming were determined from the DNA. Here the sample spans 35,000 to 50,000 clones, 70% to 90% being singletons. This CDR3 region has 15 residues. Trimming stripped 1 base from V and 4 bases from J, with 14 bases between. Germline loops: CDR1 SGHRS, CDR2 YFSETQ. The chain carries TRBV5-1 and TRBJ1-2; a weak D match, TRBD1 (5 bases). The clonotype comes from a man aged 70-80 years with acute or convalescent COVID-19. Sequencing used peripheral blood. In DNA form, the CDR3 reads TGCGCCAGCAGCTTGTCTATTGGGGCTAGCTATGGCTACACCTTC. Its translation: CASSLSIGASYGYTF.